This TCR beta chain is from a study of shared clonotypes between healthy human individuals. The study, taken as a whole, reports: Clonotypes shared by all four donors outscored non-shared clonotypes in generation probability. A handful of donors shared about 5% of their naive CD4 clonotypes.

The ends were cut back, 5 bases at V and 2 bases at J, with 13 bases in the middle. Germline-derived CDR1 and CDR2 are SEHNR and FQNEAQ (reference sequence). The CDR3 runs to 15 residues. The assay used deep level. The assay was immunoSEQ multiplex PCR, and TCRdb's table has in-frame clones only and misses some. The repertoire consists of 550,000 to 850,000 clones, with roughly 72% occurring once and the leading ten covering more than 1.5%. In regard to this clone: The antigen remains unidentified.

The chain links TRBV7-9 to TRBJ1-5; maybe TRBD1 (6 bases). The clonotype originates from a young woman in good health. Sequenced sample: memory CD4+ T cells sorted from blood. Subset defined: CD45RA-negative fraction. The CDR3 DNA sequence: TGTGCCAGCAGCGGAAGGGCAGGGGGCAATCAGCCCCAGCATTTT. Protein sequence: CASSGRAGGNQPQHF.